The next 9 T cell receptor beta chains were all read from a single sample in a study of regulatory T cells in long-lasting Graves disease. HTBI primers from iRepertoire and Arm-PCR of CDR3 regions yielded the TCR beta libraries. TCRdb fed the multiplex PCR reads into MiXCR, producing one record per CDR3 protein. Here the sample spans 550,000 to 650,000 distinct CDR3 sequences, 15% to 20% being singletons. Time point denoted: newly diagnosed GD, antithyroid drugs for less than 3 months. Extracted RNA from PBMCs served as the source of the TCR library. These sequences were also reported in another study, on T cells in Graves' hyperthyroidism and ophthalmopathy.

The material sequenced was peripheral blood mononuclear cells (PBMCs), taken at new diagnosis, from a patient treated with antithyroid drugs. The receptors here all came from a man aged 18 to 29 with Graves disease.

The chain joins TRBV5-4 to TRBJ2-2; TRBD2 matches at 10 bases. The germline CDR1 and CDR2 sequences are SGHNT and YYREEE (reference sequence). Germline trimming cut 4 bases from V and 1 base from J; bases unmatched to any gene: 7. This CDR3 has 17 amino acids. DNA of the CDR3: TGTGCCAGCAGCGGACTTTGGACTAGCGGGAACACCGGGGAGCTGTTTTTT. Its translation: CASSGLWTSGNTGELFF.

This clonotype was picked up many times. At one end, the junction sequence differs from germline, possibly due to a read error. J is TRBJ2-3 and V is TRBV5-1, with 13 nucleotides matching TRBD2. Germline values: CDR1 SGHRS, CDR2 YFSETQ. There are 16 residues in the CDR3. DNA of the CDR3: TGTGCCAGCAGCGCAGGGACTAGCGGGACCACAGATACGCAGTATTTT. This translates into CASSAGTSGTTDTQYF.

There are many counts of this clonotype. The V call is TRBV29-1, the J call TRBJ1-1; no clear D. Germline values: CDR1 SQVTM, CDR2 ANQGSEA. Trimming shortened V by 0 bases and J by 7 bases, and 18 bases separated the two germline ends. CDR3 size: 15 residues. CDR3 DNA: TGCAGCGTTGAAGATGGTAAGCGCGGAGAAGGTGAAGCTTTCTTT. Residues: CSVEDGKRGEGEAFF.

Ten or more counts support this clonotype. V is TRBV7-2 and J is TRBJ1-1; 7 bases fit TRBD1. Germline-derived CDR1 and CDR2 are SGHTA and FQGNSA. V trimming: 5 bases; J trimming: 13 bases; junction bases outside the gene matches: 19. The CDR3 totals 15 residues. CDR3 sequence: CASSRGNGQDPPYFF. The DNA for the CDR3 is TGTGCCAGCAGCCGAGGAAATGGACAGGATCCCCCCTATTTCTTT.

V and J are TRBV6-5 and TRBJ2-1, with 7 nucleotides matching TRBD2. Per the germline V gene, CDR1 is MNHEY and CDR2 is SVGAGI. V was clipped by 4 bases and J by 6 bases; unmatched bases: 3. The CDR3 spans 13 residues. This CDR3 reads CASSWGGSNEQFF. The CDR3 coding sequence is TGTGCCAGCAGTTGGGGCGGGAGCAATGAGCAGTTCTTC.

In its sample, this clonotype was seen many times. The CDR3 protein is CSASSTGRGGTDTQYF. As DNA, the CDR3 is TGCAGTGCTAGTTCTACAGGGAGAGGTGGCACAGATACGCAGTATTTT. The genes are TRBV20-1 and TRBJ2-3; perhaps TRBD1 as D (6 bases). Germline V gene data show CDR1 as DFQATT and CDR2 as SNEGSKA (reference sequence). V was shortened by 3 bases and J by 1 base, with 17 bases between the two germline ends. The CDR3 has 16 amino acids.

This clonotype was seen ten or more times. The CDR3 loop reads CASSLRQEQYF. The DNA of the CDR3 is TGTGCCAGCAGTTTAAGACAGGAGCAGTACTTC. The chain uses TRBV28 and TRBJ2-7; D might be TRBD1 (5 bases). V dropped 2 bases and J dropped 7 bases, with 6 bases sitting between them. The germline V gene has CDR1 MDHEN and CDR2 SYDVKM. This CDR3 spans 11 amino acids.

This clonotype was counted at least ten times. J is TRBJ2-3 and V is TRBV12-3 or TRBV12-4; 12 bases align to TRBD2. This CDR3 comprises 19 residues. Trimming cost V 5 bases and J 1 base; bases outside gene matches: 13. The chain's CDR3 is CASSPRLAGVSRGTDTQYF. As DNA, the CDR3 is TGTGCCAGCAGTCCGCGACTAGCGGGAGTGTCACGGGGCACAGATACGCAGTATTTT.

This clonotype appeared a few times. The V and J genes are TRBV6-2 or TRBV6-3 and TRBJ2-1, with TRBD2 as a possible D gene (6 bases). The CDR3 sequence is 15 residues long. Per germline, CDR1 MNHEY and CDR2 SVGEGT. Trimming stripped 7 bases from V and 3 bases from J, with 16 bases between. The CDR3 bases are TGTGCCAGCAACCCTGGCGCGGGAAGCTACAATGAGCAGTTCTTC. Translation gives CASNPGAGSYNEQFF.